These T cell receptor beta chains were read from a single sample in a study of shared clonotypes between healthy human individuals. The method was immunoSEQ multiplex PCR; TCRdb's version includes in-frame clones alone and lacks a portion of them. The sample contains fewer than 3 million clones, 85% to 95% of which appear only once. What was sequenced was naive CD4+ T cells from PBMCs. The receptors were gathered from a man younger than 30 in good health. Some clones in this sample may be carry-over from other donors' samples. Each CDR3 is given with its conserved first and last residue. A D gene is named only where the DNA matches it firmly.

j_call: TRBJ2-1
d_call: NA
v_call: TRBV5-1
cdr3_aa: CASSLGSGVAYNEQFF
cdr3_nt: TGCGCCAGCAGCTTGGGTTCGGGTGTGGCCTACAATGAGCAGTTCTTC

j_call: TRBJ1-5
d_call: NA
v_call: TRBV30
cdr3_aa: CAWSVSGMGNQPQHF
cdr3_nt: TGTGCCTGGAGTGTATCAGGGATGGGCAATCAGCCCCAGCATTTT

j_call: TRBJ2-2
d_call: NA
v_call: TRBV18
cdr3_aa: CASSPPNRAETGELFF
cdr3_nt: TGTGCCAGCTCACCACCGAACAGGGCGGAAACCGGGGAGCTGTTTTTT

j_call: TRBJ2-1
d_call: TRBD2
v_call: TRBV5-1
cdr3_aa: CASSRLAENEQFF
cdr3_nt: TGCGCCAGCTCAAGACTAGCGGAAAATGAGCAGTTCTTC

j_call: TRBJ2-2
d_call: NA
v_call: TRBV5-1
cdr3_aa: CASTQGGSTGELFF
cdr3_nt: TGCGCCAGCACCCAGGGAGGTAGCACCGGGGAGCTGTTTTTT

j_call: TRBJ1-2
d_call: NA
v_call: TRBV29-1
cdr3_aa: CSVGEGPNYGYTF
cdr3_nt: TGCAGCGTAGGAGAGGGGCCTAACTATGGCTACACCTTC

j_call: TRBJ1-2
d_call: TRBD1
v_call: TRBV5-1
cdr3_aa: CASSLATQGRGMSGYTF
cdr3_nt: TGCGCCAGCAGCTTGGCCACACAGGGGAGGGGAATGTCGGGCTACACCTTC

j_call: TRBJ2-2
d_call: NA
v_call: TRBV2
cdr3_aa: CASMGLVSTGELFF
cdr3_nt: TGTGCCAGCATGGGGCTAGTGAGCACCGGGGAGCTGTTTTTT

j_call: TRBJ1-2
d_call: TRBD1
v_call: TRBV19
cdr3_aa: CASRTGGMYGYTF
cdr3_nt: TGTGCCAGTCGGACAGGGGGCATGTATGGCTACACCTTC

j_call: TRBJ2-3
d_call: TRBD2
v_call: TRBV29-1
cdr3_aa: CSAGPAGGPMDTQYF
cdr3_nt: TGCAGCGCCGGACCAGCGGGAGGGCCAATGGATACGCAGTATTTT